These T cell receptor beta chains were read from a single sample in a study of blood T cells in healthy people across ages. Each CDR3 protein gets one entry after TCRdb re-called the 5' RACE reads with MiXCR. Here the sample spans roughly 730,000 distinct CDR3 sequences, approximately 60% being singletons. Sequenced input: blood. The receptor set was obtained from a man aged 35 to 55 in good health. CDR3s include the opening cysteine and the closing phenylalanine or tryptophan. D genes are given only for firm matches. Some rows have no size entry. The others give once, few or many, or a class for an expanded clone.

CDR3nt: TGCAGTGCTAGAGATGTCGTCCGACAATTACAAGAGACCCAGTACTTC
CDR3aa: CSARDVVRQLQETQYF
v_gene: TRBV20-1
d_gene: .
j_gene: TRBJ2-5
abundance: .

CDR3nt: TGCAGCGTCGGGGTGGCAGGGATGGGTTATGGCTACACCTTC
CDR3aa: CSVGVAGMGYGYTF
v_gene: TRBV29-1
d_gene: .
j_gene: TRBJ1-2
abundance: .

CDR3nt: TGTGCCAGCAGTTACTCGAGCCCCACCCCTGCTTTCTTT
CDR3aa: CASSYSSPTPAFF
v_gene: TRBV6-5
d_gene: .
j_gene: TRBJ1-1
abundance: .

CDR3nt: TGTGCCAGCAAACAAGGACAGGGTAGCGCCGGGGAGCTGTTTTTT
CDR3aa: CASKQGQGSAGELFF
v_gene: TRBV12-3/TRBV12-4
d_gene: TRBD1
j_gene: TRBJ2-2
abundance: .

CDR3nt: TGTGCCAGCAGTTTAGGGCTAGGAGTAGAAGGGCCCCAGCATTTT
CDR3aa: CASSLGLGVEGPQHF
v_gene: TRBV27
d_gene: .
j_gene: TRBJ1-5
abundance: .

CDR3nt: TGCAGCGTTGAATCCCGAGGGAGGTACAATGAGCAGTTCTTC
CDR3aa: CSVESRGRYNEQFF
v_gene: TRBV29-1
d_gene: .
j_gene: TRBJ2-1
abundance: .

CDR3nt: TGTGCCAGCAGTCCTCGGCTGGGGACAGGGGGCTACGAGCAGTACTTC
CDR3aa: CASSPRLGTGGYEQYF
v_gene: TRBV28
d_gene: TRBD1
j_gene: TRBJ2-7
abundance: .

CDR3nt: TGTGCCAGCAGCCAAGATCGGGGGGGGTCAGATACGCAGTATTTT
CDR3aa: CASSQDRGGSDTQYF
v_gene: TRBV4-2
d_gene: TRBD2
j_gene: TRBJ2-3
abundance: .

CDR3nt: TGCGCCAGCAGCGGAAAATCTAGCGGGGATTACAATGAGCAGTTCTTC
CDR3aa: CASSGKSSGDYNEQFF
v_gene: TRBV5-1
d_gene: TRBD2
j_gene: TRBJ2-1
abundance: .

CDR3nt: TGCGCCAGCAGCCTCGCGGGCGGGAGCCTCTACGAGCAGTACTTC
CDR3aa: CASSLAGGSLYEQYF
v_gene: TRBV4-3
d_gene: TRBD2
j_gene: TRBJ2-7
abundance: few

CDR3nt: TGCAGTGCCCCATTGCCGGGACTGCCTAAAGAGACCCAGTACTTC
CDR3aa: CSAPLPGLPKETQYF
v_gene: TRBV20-1
d_gene: .
j_gene: TRBJ2-5
abundance: .

CDR3nt: TGTGCCAGCAGCCCAACTGCGACCCCGGGTAGAACAGATACGCAGTATTTT
CDR3aa: CASSPTATPGRTDTQYF
v_gene: TRBV13
d_gene: .
j_gene: TRBJ2-3
abundance: .

CDR3nt: TGTGCCAGCAGCTTACATGACAGCATGAACACTGAAGCTTTCTTT
CDR3aa: CASSLHDSMNTEAFF
v_gene: TRBV13
d_gene: .
j_gene: TRBJ1-1
abundance: once

CDR3nt: TGCGCCAGCAGCTCTACAGGGGTTTCTAATGAAAAACTGTTTTTT
CDR3aa: CASSSTGVSNEKLFF
v_gene: TRBV5-1
d_gene: TRBD1
j_gene: TRBJ1-4
abundance: .

CDR3nt: TGCAGTGCTAGAGATCTGGGACTAGCAGCGGCGGGCATTCAGTACTTC
CDR3aa: CSARDLGLAAAGIQYF
v_gene: TRBV20-1
d_gene: TRBD2
j_gene: TRBJ2-4
abundance: .

CDR3nt: TGTGCCAGTATAGGTACAGGGGGTCCAGATACGCAGTATTTT
CDR3aa: CASIGTGGPDTQYF
v_gene: TRBV12-3/TRBV12-4
d_gene: TRBD1
j_gene: TRBJ2-3
abundance: .

CDR3nt: TGTGCCAGCAGCCAAGCGGACAGGGGGGTCAACTCCAACGACGAAGCTTTCTTT
CDR3aa: CASSQADRGVNSNDEAFF
v_gene: TRBV3-1
d_gene: TRBD1
j_gene: TRBJ1-1
abundance: .

CDR3nt: TGTGCCAGCAGGTACAGCGGGGGGGCTTATGAGCAGTTCTTC
CDR3aa: CASRYSGGAYEQFF
v_gene: TRBV6-1
d_gene: TRBD2
j_gene: TRBJ2-1
abundance: .

CDR3nt: TGTGCCAGCAACGACCAGGAAGCAACTAATGAAAAACTGTTTTTT
CDR3aa: CASNDQEATNEKLFF
v_gene: TRBV6-6
d_gene: .
j_gene: TRBJ1-4
abundance: .

CDR3nt: TGTGCCAGCAGCCCCGGGACAGTAAATTCACCCCTCCACTTT
CDR3aa: CASSPGTVNSPLHF
v_gene: TRBV7-3
d_gene: TRBD1
j_gene: TRBJ1-6
abundance: .

CDR3nt: TGCGCCAGCAGCTTGGATCTCCCCTACGATGAGCAGTTCTTC
CDR3aa: CASSLDLPYDEQFF
v_gene: TRBV5-1
d_gene: .
j_gene: TRBJ2-1
abundance: few

CDR3nt: TGTGCCAGCAGTAGACCGCCCGGGGAGGGCAATGAGCAGTTCTTC
CDR3aa: CASSRPPGEGNEQFF
v_gene: TRBV6-6
d_gene: TRBD2
j_gene: TRBJ2-1
abundance: .

CDR3nt: TGCAGCGTTGTAGGCTTAGGGCCGTACGAGCAGTACTTC
CDR3aa: CSVVGLGPYEQYF
v_gene: TRBV29-1
d_gene: .
j_gene: TRBJ2-7
abundance: .

CDR3nt: TGTGCCAGCAGCTTAATCCGAGCGGACTACAATGAGCAGTTCTTC
CDR3aa: CASSLIRADYNEQFF
v_gene: TRBV7-3
d_gene: .
j_gene: TRBJ2-1
abundance: .

CDR3nt: TGTGCCAGCAGCTCGACGGGGTCGGGAGAAAAACTGTTTTTT
CDR3aa: CASSSTGSGEKLFF
v_gene: TRBV3-1
d_gene: .
j_gene: TRBJ1-4
abundance: few

CDR3nt: TGTGCCATCAGTGAGTCGTTAGCGGGAGGGCCCAGAGAGACCCAGTACTTC
CDR3aa: CAISESLAGGPRETQYF
v_gene: TRBV10-3
d_gene: TRBD2
j_gene: TRBJ2-5
abundance: .